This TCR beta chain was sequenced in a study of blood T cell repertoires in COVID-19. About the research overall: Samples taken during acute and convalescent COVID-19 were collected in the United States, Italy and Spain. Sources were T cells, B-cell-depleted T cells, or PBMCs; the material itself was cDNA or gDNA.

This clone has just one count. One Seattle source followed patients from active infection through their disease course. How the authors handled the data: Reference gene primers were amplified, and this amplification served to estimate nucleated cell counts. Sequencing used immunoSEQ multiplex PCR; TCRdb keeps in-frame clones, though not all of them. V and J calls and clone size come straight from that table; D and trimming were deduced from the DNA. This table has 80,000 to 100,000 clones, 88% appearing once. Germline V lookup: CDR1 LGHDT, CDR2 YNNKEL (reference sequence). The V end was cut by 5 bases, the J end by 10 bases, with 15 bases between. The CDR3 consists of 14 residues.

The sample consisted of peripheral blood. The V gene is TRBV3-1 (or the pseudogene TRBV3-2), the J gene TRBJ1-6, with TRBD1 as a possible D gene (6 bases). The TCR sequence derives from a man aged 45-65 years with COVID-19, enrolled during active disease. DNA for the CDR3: TGTGCCAGCAGCGAGACAGGTTTAGGGTCACCCCTCCACTTT. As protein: CASSETGLGSPLHF.